This entry lists 8 T cell receptor beta chains sequenced from one sample in a study of CD8+CD57+ T cells in acquired aplastic anemia. Patients selected for sequencing had displayed CD8+CD57+ cell expansion by flow cytometry. Genomic DNA templated the TCR beta VDJ and CDR3 profiling. TCRdb independently ran MiXCR on the reads; one entry per CDR3 protein. The table shows some 170,000 distinct CDR3 sequences, with 47% occurring only once. Sequencing was done on a sample of sorted CD4+, CD8+, or CD8+CD57+ T cells (not recorded which) from PBMCs. These receptors were taken from a human donor with aplastic anemia.

The table lists this clonotype with many counts. CDR3 nucleotide sequence: TGTGCCAGCAGCCGCGCCGGGGGCTCTGGGGCCAACGTCCTGACTTTC. Encoded protein: CASSRAGGSGANVLTF. The chain recombines TRBV7-9 with TRBJ2-6, with D tentatively TRBD2 (6 bases). V was clipped by 5 bases and J by 0 bases, with 11 bases between them. This CDR3 comprises 16 residues. Germline V lookup: CDR1 SEHNR, CDR2 FQNEAQ (reference sequence). Supplemented by reference TRBV7-9 and TRBJ2-6, the full variable domain reads DTGVSQNPRHKITKRGQNVTFRCDPISEHNRLYWYRQTLGQGPEFLTYFQNEAQLEKSRLLSDRFSAERPKGSFSTLEIQRTEQGDSAMYLCASSRAGGSGANVLTFGAGSRLTVL.

This clonotype was observed many times. The chain carries TRBV20-1 and TRBJ2-6; D gene unclear. Germline CDR1 reads DFQATT; CDR2 reads SNEGSKA (reference sequence). Between the trimmed V and J ends, which lost 1 base and 0 bases, there was a span of 10 bases. This CDR3 is built from 16 residues. CDR3 amino acids: CSARGQTHSGANVLTF. The CDR3 coding sequence is TGCAGTGCTAGAGGCCAGACACACTCTGGGGCCAACGTCCTGACTTTC.

V usage is TRBV20-1 and J usage is TRBJ1-5, with TRBD1 matching over 8 bases. The CDR3 runs 15 residues. V gave up 4 bases and J gave up 3 bases; unmatched junction bases: 8. Germline loops: CDR1 DFQATT, CDR2 SNEGSKA (reference sequence). For the CDR3, the DNA is TGCAGTGCTAAGCTAACAGGGGGGCCCAATCAGCCCCAGCATTTT. This sequence encodes CSAKLTGGPNQPQHF.

V is TRBV4-1 and J is TRBJ2-3; 10 positions match TRBD2. V lost 0 bases, J lost 1 base, and 4 bases stayed unmatched. Per germline, CDR1 MGHRA and CDR2 YSYEKL. This CDR3 is 17 amino acids long. The CDR3 region is CASSQDSLAGGTDTQYF. CDR3 sequence (DNA): TGCGCCAGCAGCCAAGATAGTCTAGCGGGGGGCACAGATACGCAGTATTTT.

The rearrangement uses TRBV7-2 and TRBJ1-2; D is perhaps TRBD1 (6 bases). Germline V CDR1 and CDR2: SGHTA, FQGNSA. Trimming shortened V by 2 bases and J by 4 bases, and 11 bases separated the two germline ends. This CDR3 is 14 amino acids long. DNA for the CDR3: TGTGCCAGCAGCTTAAGGGGGGCAACCTATGGCTACACCTTC. Residues: CASSLRGATYGYTF. The full variable domain, its missing parts supplied by reference TRBV7-2 and TRBJ1-2, is GAGVSQSPSNKVTEKGKDVELRCDPISGHTALYWYRQSLGQGLEFLIYFQGNSAPDKSGLPSDRFSAERTGGSVSTLTIQRTQQEDSAVYLCASSLRGATYGYTFGSGTRLTVV.

This clonotype was seen a single time. At one boundary the junction diverges from the germline segment, which might be a read error. The chain employs TRBV6-1 and TRBJ2-7, with D perhaps given as TRBD1 or TRBD2 (5 bases each). The germline V gene has CDR1 MNHNS and CDR2 SASEGT. This CDR3 contains 18 residues. CDR3: CASRTLIPGPRNSFEQYF. In nucleotides, the CDR3 is TGTGCCAGCAGAACTCTAATCCCGGGACCTCGAAATTCCTTCGAGCAGTACTTC.

This clonotype was picked up many times. The gene calls are TRBV5-8 and TRBJ1-5; D may be TRBD1 (5 bases). The V end lost 6 bases, the J end lost 0 bases, and 13 bases lay between the germline ends. The length of the CDR3 is 15 residues. CDR1 is SGHTS, CDR2 YDEGEE, per germline. The CDR3, as DNA: TGTGCCAGCACTCTTCGGGGGTATAGCAATCAGCCCCAGCATTTT. It codes for CASTLRGYSNQPQHF. The whole variable domain, remainder taken from reference TRBV5-8 and TRBJ1-5, is EAGVTQSPTHLIKTRGQQATLRCSPISGHTSVYWYQQALGLGLQFLLWYDEGEERNRGNFPPRFSGRQFPNYSSELNVNALELEDSALYLCASTLRGYSNQPQHFGDGTRLSIL.

Of note for this clonotype: One end of the junction does not line up with germline, which may come from a read error. The CDR3: CASSIKGGLEQLF. CDR3 sequence (DNA): TGTGCCAGTAGTATAAAAGGGGGACTTGAGCAGCTCTTC. The chain uses TRBV19 and TRBJ2-1; the D gene could be TRBD1 or TRBD2 (6 bases each). The CDR3 is 13 amino acids. CDR1 is LNHDA and CDR2 is SQIVND in the germline V gene (reference sequence).